This T cell receptor beta chain was recorded in a study of T cell responses to AZD1222 COVID-19 vaccine. Regarding the study as a whole: The number of AZD1222 recipients seropositive at baseline was only six. Reportedly, nearly half of unique spike TCRs recognized epitopes outside B.1.351/B.1.1.7 mutations.

Germline V gene sequence: CDR1 MGHRA, CDR2 YSYEKL. The CDR3 totals 16 residues. The J segment lost 5 bases and the V segment lost 1 base, leaving 8 bases of the junction unmatched. Second-dose intervals of approximately 4 or approximately 12 weeks were pooled. Only in-frame clones appear in the TCRdb table, and some are missing; sequencing was by immunoSEQ multiplex PCR. This sample has some 150,000 clones, with roughly 90% found just once. Concerning this clone itself: No antigen is known for it.

The chain has TRBV4-1 and TRBJ2-7; 10 bases fit TRBD2. Sequencing used peripheral blood, obtained 28 days after the second AZD1222 dose. This receptor was obtained from an adult who received the AZD1222 COVID-19 vaccine. The CDR3 DNA is TGCGCCAGCAGCCAAGCCTCTAGCGGGAGTATCGACGAGCAGTACTTC. It translates to CASSQASSGSIDEQYF.